This TCR beta chain is drawn from a study of cytomegalovirus exposure and HLA in healthy donors. A word on this clone: What it recognizes is unknown.

The PCR contained 60 Vbeta and 13 Jbeta primers. Profiled with immunoSEQ multiplex PCR; TCRdb holds only in-frame clones, not every one. The repertoire includes about 120,000 clones, around three quarters of them detected once, and around 3.3% sits in the top ten. Overall study findings and caveats: Follow-up analysis found HLA locus-dependent TCR association rates, highest for DRB1 and lowest for HLA-C. The majority of TCR sequences were rare, yet some public TCRs appeared in many donors. Associated with cytomegalovirus, according to the listing, were 150 to 200 TCR beta chains. Immune exposure information comprised only CMV serostatus.

V trimming: 5 bases; J trimming: 8 bases; junction bases outside the gene matches: 11. The CDR3 runs 14 residues. From germline, CDR1 is MNHEY and CDR2 SMNVEV (reference sequence). The source material was PBMCs. This chain connects TRBV27 to TRBJ1-2, with 7 nucleotides matching TRBD1. The TCR sequence derives from a woman in her 30s in good health and CMV-seropositive. The CDR3 DNA reads TGTGCCAGCAGTCAAAGTAGGGGGCGGTCGGGCTACACCTTC. Translating gives CASSQSRGRSGYTF.